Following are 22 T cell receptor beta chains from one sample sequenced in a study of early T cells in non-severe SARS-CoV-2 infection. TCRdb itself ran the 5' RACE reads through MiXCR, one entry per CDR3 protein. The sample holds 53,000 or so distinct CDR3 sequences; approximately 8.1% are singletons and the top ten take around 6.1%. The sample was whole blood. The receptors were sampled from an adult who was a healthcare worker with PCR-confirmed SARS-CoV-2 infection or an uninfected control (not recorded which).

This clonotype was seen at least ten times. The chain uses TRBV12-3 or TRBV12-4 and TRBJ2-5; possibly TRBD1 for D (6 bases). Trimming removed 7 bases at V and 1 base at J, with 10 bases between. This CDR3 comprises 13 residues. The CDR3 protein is CASNRVPQETQYF. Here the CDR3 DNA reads TGTGCCAGCAACAGGGTACCCCAAGAGACCCAGTACTTC.

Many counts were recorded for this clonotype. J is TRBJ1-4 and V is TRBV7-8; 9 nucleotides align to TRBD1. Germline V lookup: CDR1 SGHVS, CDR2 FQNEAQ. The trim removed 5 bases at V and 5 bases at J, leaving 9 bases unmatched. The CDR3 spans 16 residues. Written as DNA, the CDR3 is TGTGCCAGCAGCATCGGACAGGGGCCGAGGAATGAAAAACTGTTTTTT. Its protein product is CASSIGQGPRNEKLFF.

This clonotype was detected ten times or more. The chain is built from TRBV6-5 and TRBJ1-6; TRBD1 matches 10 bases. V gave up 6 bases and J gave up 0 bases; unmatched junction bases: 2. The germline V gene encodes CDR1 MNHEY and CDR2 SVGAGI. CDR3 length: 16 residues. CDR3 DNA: TGTGCCAGCAGATGGACAGGGGGCTCCTATAATTCACCCCTCCACTTT. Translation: CASRWTGGSYNSPLHF.

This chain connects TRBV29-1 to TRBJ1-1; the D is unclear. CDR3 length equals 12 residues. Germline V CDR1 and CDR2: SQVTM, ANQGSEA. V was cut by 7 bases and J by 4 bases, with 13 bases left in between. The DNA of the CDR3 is TGCAGCGGAAAGGGTTTGGTCACTGAAGCTTTCTTT. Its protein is CSGKGLVTEAFF.

The CDR3 spells CASSLGTGIGSTDTQYF. CDR3 DNA: TGTGCCAGCAGCTTAGGGACAGGGATTGGGAGCACAGATACGCAGTATTTT. The chain carries TRBV7-3 and TRBJ2-3, with TRBD1 matching 9 bases. CDR3 length equals 17 residues. Trimming took 2 bases from V and 0 from J; bases not matched to a gene: 6. CDR1 and CDR2 from the germline V gene are SGHTA and FQGTGA.

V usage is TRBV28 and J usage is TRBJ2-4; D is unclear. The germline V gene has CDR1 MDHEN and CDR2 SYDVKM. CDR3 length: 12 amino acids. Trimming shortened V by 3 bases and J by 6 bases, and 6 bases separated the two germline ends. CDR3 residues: CASSFPLNIQYF. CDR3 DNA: TGTGCCAGCAGTTTTCCGTTAAACATTCAGTACTTC.

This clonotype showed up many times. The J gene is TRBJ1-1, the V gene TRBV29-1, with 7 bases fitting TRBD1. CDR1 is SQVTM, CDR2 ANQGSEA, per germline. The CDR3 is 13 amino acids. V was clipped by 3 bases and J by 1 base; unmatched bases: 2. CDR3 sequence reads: CSVDRDRNTEAFF. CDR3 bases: TGCAGCGTTGACCGGGACAGGAACACTGAAGCTTTCTTT.

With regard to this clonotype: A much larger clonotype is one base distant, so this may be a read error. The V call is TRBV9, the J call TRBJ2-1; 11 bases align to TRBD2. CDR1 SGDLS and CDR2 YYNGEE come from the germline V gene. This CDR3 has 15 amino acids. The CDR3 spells CASSVRLAGYNGQFF. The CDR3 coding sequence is TGTGCCAGCAGCGTACGACTAGCGGGGTACAATGGGCAGTTCTTC.

The CDR3 protein is CASSLARVRGNTEAFF. CDR3 sequence (DNA): TGTGCCAGCAGCTTAGCGCGGGTCAGGGGCAACACTGAAGCTTTCTTT. The chain is built from TRBV7-2 and TRBJ1-1; TRBD1 is a possible D gene (6 bases). Germline CDR1 and CDR2: SGHTA and FQGNSA. The CDR3 covers 16 residues. V was shortened by 0 bases and J by 2 bases, with 13 bases between the two germline ends.

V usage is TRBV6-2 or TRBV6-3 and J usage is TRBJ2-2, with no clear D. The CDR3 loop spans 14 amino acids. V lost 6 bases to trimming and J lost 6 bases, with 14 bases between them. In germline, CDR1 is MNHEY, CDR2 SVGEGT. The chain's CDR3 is CASSPNGLSGELFF. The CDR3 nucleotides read TGTGCCAGCAGCCCGAATGGGTTGTCCGGGGAGCTGTTTTTT.

CDR3 in DNA: TGTGCCACCAGCAGAGGAGGGACAGGGTTTCGTGAAAAACTGTTTTTT. It is translated as CATSRGGTGFREKLFF. The V call is TRBV15, the J call TRBJ1-4; 9 nucleotides match TRBD1. V gave up 1 base and J gave up 7 bases; unmatched junction bases: 7. The CDR3 covers 16 residues. The germline CDR1 and CDR2 sequences are LNHNV and YYDKDF (reference sequence).

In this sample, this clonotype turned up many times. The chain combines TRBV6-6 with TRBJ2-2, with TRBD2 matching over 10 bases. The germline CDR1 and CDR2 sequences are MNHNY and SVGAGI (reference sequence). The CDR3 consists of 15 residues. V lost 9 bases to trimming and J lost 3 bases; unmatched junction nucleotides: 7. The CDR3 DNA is TGTGCCAGTTCCTTCACTAGCGGGGACACCGGGGAGCTGTTTTTT. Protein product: CASSFTSGDTGELFF.

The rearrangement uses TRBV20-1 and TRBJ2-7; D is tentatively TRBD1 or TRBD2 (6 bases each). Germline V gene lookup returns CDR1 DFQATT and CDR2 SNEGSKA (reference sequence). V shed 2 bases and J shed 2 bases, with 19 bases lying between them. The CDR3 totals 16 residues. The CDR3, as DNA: TGCAGTGCTAGATCCCACCCACCGGGGGCTCCCTACGAGCAGTACTTC. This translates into CSARSHPPGAPYEQYF.

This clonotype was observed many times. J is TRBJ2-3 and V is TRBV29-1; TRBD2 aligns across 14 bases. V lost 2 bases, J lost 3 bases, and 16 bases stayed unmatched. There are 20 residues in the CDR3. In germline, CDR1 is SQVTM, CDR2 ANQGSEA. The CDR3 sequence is CSVEKPRLAGGQSRTDTQYF. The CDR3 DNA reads TGCAGCGTTGAAAAACCACGACTAGCGGGGGGGCAATCCAGGACAGATACGCAGTATTTT.

The CDR3: CASSPGTSGGHNEQFF. The DNA of the CDR3 is TGTGCCAGCTCACCGGGGACTAGCGGGGGCCACAATGAGCAGTTCTTC. J is TRBJ2-1 and V is TRBV18; TRBD2 matches at 14 bases. Germline CDR1 and CDR2: KGHSH and LQKENI. The CDR3 extends over 16 amino acids. V trimming: 3 bases; J trimming: 5 bases; junction bases outside the gene matches: 3.

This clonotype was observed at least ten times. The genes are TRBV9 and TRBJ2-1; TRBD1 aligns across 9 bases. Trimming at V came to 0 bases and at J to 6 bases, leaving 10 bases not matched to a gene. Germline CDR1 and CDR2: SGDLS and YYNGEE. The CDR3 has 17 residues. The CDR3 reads CASSVERTGTGTNEQFF. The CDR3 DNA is TGTGCCAGCAGCGTAGAAAGGACCGGGACAGGGACCAATGAGCAGTTCTTC.

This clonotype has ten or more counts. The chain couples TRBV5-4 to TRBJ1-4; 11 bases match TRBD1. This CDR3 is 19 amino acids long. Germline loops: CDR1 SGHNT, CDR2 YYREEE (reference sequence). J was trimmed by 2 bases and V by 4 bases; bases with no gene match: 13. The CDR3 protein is CASSSGQGASSATNEKLFF. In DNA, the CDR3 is TGTGCCAGCAGCAGCGGACAGGGGGCAAGTTCGGCGACTAATGAAAAACTGTTTTTT.

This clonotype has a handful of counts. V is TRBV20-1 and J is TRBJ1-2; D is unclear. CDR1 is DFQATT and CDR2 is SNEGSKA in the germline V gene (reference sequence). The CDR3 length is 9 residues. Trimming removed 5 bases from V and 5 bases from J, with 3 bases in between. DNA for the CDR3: TGCAGTGCTGATTATGGCTACACCTTC. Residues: CSADYGYTF.

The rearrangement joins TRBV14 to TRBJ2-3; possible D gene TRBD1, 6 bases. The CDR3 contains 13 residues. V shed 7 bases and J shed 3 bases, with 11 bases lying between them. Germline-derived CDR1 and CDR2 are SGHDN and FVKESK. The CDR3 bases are TGTGCCAGCAAAACAGGGTCTACAGATACGCAGTATTTT. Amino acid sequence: CASKTGSTDTQYF.

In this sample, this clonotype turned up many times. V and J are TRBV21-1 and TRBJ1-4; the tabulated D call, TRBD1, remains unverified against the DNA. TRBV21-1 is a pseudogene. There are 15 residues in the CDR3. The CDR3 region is CASSKVSRVREKLFF. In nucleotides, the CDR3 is TGTGCCAGCAGCAAAGTGAGCCGGGTTCGTGAAAAACTGTTTTTT.

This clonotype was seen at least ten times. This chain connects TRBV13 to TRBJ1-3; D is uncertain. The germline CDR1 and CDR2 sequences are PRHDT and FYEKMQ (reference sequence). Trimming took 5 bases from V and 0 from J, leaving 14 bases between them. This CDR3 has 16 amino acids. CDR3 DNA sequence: TGTGCCAGCAGCGGCTTGGGTAGTGGCTCTGGAAACACCATATATTTT. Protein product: CASSGLGSGSGNTIYF.

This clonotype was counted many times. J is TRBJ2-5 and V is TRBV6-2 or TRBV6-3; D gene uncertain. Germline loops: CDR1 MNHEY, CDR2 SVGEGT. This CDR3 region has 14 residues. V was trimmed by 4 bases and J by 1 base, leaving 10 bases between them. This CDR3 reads CASSLFSSQETQYF. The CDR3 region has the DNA TGTGCCAGCAGTTTATTTAGCAGCCAAGAGACCCAGTACTTC.